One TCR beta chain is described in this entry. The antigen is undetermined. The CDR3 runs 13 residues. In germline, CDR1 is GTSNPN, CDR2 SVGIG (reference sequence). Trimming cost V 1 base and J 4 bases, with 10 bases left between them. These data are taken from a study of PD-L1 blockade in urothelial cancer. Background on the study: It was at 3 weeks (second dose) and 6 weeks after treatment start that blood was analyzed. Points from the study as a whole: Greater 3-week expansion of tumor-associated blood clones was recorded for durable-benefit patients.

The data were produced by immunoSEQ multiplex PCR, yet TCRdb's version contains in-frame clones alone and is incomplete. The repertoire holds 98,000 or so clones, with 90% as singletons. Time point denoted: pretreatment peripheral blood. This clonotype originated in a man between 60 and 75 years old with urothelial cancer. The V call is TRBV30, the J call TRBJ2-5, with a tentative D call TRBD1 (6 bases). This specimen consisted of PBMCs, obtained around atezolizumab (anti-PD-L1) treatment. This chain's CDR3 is CAWSGGQRETQYF. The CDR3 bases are TGTGCCTGGAGTGGGGGACAAAGAGAGACCCAGTACTTC. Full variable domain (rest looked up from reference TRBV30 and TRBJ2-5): SQTIHQWPATLVQPVGSPLSLECTVEGTSNPNLYWYRQAAGRGLQLLFYSVGIGQISSEVPQNLSASRPQDRQFILSSKKLLLSDSGFYLCAWSGGQRETQYFGPGTRLLVL.